These 7 T cell receptor beta chains originate from one sample sequenced in a study of technical replicates of blood from a handful of donors. Assay: immunoSEQ multiplex PCR; the TCRdb copy retains only in-frame clones and omits some. The repertoire holds around 61,000 clones, with approximately 86% as singletons. Sequencing input: PBMCs. These receptors all stem from a human donor in good health. Some clones in this sample may be carry-over from other donors' samples.

J is TRBJ1-1 and V is TRBV6-5; 7 nucleotides align to TRBD1. Trimming cost V 8 bases and J 6 bases; bases outside gene matches: 9. This CDR3 spans 13 amino acids. The V gene's germline CDR1 is MNHEY and CDR2 SVGAGI. The CDR3 DNA reads TGTGCCAGCGGATCCCACAGGGGATCTGAAGCTTTCTTT. Translation: CASGSHRGSEAFF.

The V call is TRBV4-1, the J call TRBJ1-2; TRBD1 matches at 7 bases. The CDR3 consists of 15 residues. Trimming at V came to 7 bases and at J to 7 bases, leaving 15 bases not matched to a gene. Germline V gives CDR1 MGHRA, CDR2 YSYEKL. The CDR3 region is CASKSRDSEIRGYTF. CDR3 bases: TGCGCCAGCAAATCCCGGGACAGTGAAATCCGTGGCTACACCTTC.

The rearrangement links TRBV4-3 to TRBJ1-2; a weak D match, TRBD1 (5 bases). The ends were cut back, 0 bases at V and 5 bases at J, with 19 bases in the middle. Germline CDR1 reads LGHNA; CDR2 reads YSLEER. The CDR3 contains 17 residues. Here the CDR3 reads CASSQEDIKMGGYGYTF. CDR3 sequence (DNA): TGCGCCAGCAGCCAAGAGGATATCAAGATGGGGGGGTATGGCTACACCTTC.

The chain links TRBV6-5 to TRBJ2-7; 9 positions match TRBD2. The V gene's germline CDR1 is MNHEY and CDR2 SVGAGI. J was trimmed by 7 bases and V by 7 bases; bases with no gene match: 11. The CDR3 is 14 residues long. Here the CDR3 reads CASTQGGRAGEQYF. The CDR3 DNA reads as TGTGCCAGCACCCAAGGCGGGAGGGCGGGTGAGCAGTACTTC.

The genes are TRBV18 and TRBJ2-7, with 7 nucleotides matching TRBD2. In germline, CDR1 is KGHSH, CDR2 LQKENI. The V gene end was trimmed by 6 bases and the J gene end by 3 bases; junction bases not matched to a gene: 8. There are 14 residues in the CDR3. CDR3 nucleotides: TGTGCCAGCTCCCCTGATCCTAGCGGCTACGAGCAGTACTTC. The encoded protein is CASSPDPSGYEQYF.

This chain joins TRBV6-1 and TRBJ2-7; maybe TRBD1 (6 bases). The CDR3 extends over 13 amino acids. Looked up from germline, CDR1 is MNHNS and CDR2 is SASEGT. With 4 bases removed from V and 3 bases from J, the gap between germline ends came to 10 bases. CDR3 in DNA: TGTGCCAGCAGTGGGACAGCTAACTACGAGCAGTACTTC. Its translation: CASSGTANYEQYF.

The chain links TRBV5-4 to TRBJ1-2, with TRBD1 matching 7 bases. Looked up from germline, CDR1 is SGHNT and CDR2 is YYREEE (reference sequence). This CDR3 has 13 residues. V gave up 5 bases and J gave up 2 bases; unmatched junction bases: 3. The CDR3: CASRLGQNYGYTF. The CDR3 nucleotides read TGTGCCAGCAGACTGGGACAGAACTATGGCTACACCTTC. Together with reference TRBV5-4 and TRBJ1-2, the CDR3 gives the full variable domain: ETGVTQSPTHLIKTRGQQVTLRCSSQSGHNTVSWYQQALGQGPQFIFQYYREEENGRGNFPPRFSGLQFPNYSSELNVNALELDDSALYLCASRLGQNYGYTFGSGTRLTVV.